A single sample is the source of the 19 T cell receptor beta chains below, sequenced in a study of OX40 agonist ivuxolimab in advanced cancers. The repertoire was sequenced with immunoSEQ multiplex PCR; TCRdb's copy has only in-frame clones and lacks some. The sample includes under 30,000 clones, around 85% of them seen just once. Sequenced material: CD4+ or CD8+ T cells sorted from blood, taken in a trial of the OX40 agonist ivuxolimab. The receptors shown here come from an adult with an advanced solid tumor such as melanoma, head and neck, liver or kidney cancer.

This chain links TRBV2 with TRBJ1-1; a possible D gene is TRBD1 (5 bases). V was trimmed by 3 bases and J by 0 bases, leaving 11 bases between them. There are 15 residues in the CDR3. Germline values: CDR1 SNHLY, CDR2 FYNNEI. The CDR3 region has the DNA TGTGCCAGCAGTGAGAGGGACCTCATGAACACTGAAGCTTTCTTT. Residues: CASSERDLMNTEAFF. The full variable domain, rest sourced from reference TRBV2 and TRBJ1-1, is EPEVTQTPSHQVTQMGQEVILRCVPISNHLYFYWYRQILGQKVEFLVSFYNNEISEKSEIFDDQFSVERPDGSNFTLKIRSTKLEDSAMYFCASSERDLMNTEAFFGQGTRLTVV.

V is TRBV30 and J is TRBJ2-1; D possibly corresponds to TRBD2 (7 bases). Trimming took off 8 bases at V and 6 bases at J, with 14 bases between the two ends. The CDR3 is 12 amino acids. Per germline, CDR1 GTSNPN and CDR2 SVGIG (reference sequence). CDR3 DNA: TGTGCCCGTGGACTAGGGGGCAATGAGCAGTTCTTC. Encoded protein: CARGLGGNEQFF.

The V call is TRBV29-1, the J call TRBJ1-2, with TRBD1 as a possible D gene (5 bases). Germline loops: CDR1 SQVTM, CDR2 ANQGSEA. This CDR3 region has 14 residues. With 4 bases removed from V and 3 bases from J, the gap between germline ends came to 15 bases. This chain's CDR3 is CSVAGGMSDYGYTF. The CDR3 region has the DNA TGCAGCGTTGCCGGGGGGATGTCGGACTATGGCTACACCTTC.

The count of this clone is one. The chain uses TRBV6-1 and TRBJ2-3; TRBD2 is a possible D gene (5 bases). CDR3 length equals 17 residues. Trimming removed 3 bases from V and 3 bases from J, with 19 bases in between. Germline CDR1 MNHNS, CDR2 SASEGT. The CDR3 spells CASSDPGTALSTDTQYF. For the CDR3, the DNA is TGTGCCAGCAGTGACCCGGGAACCGCGTTAAGTACAGATACGCAGTATTTT.

This chain links TRBV27 with TRBJ2-1; no definite D call. The germline gives CDR1 MNHEY, CDR2 SMNVEV (reference sequence). The V gene lost 5 bases and the J gene lost 12 bases, with 14 bases spanning the gap. The CDR3 is made up of 12 amino acids. CDR3 nucleotides: TGTGCCAGCAGTCCCCGCTCATCTTGGCAGTTCTTC. It encodes CASSPRSSWQFF.

This chain connects TRBV27 to TRBJ2-7; TRBD1 matches at 8 bases. The V gene's germline CDR1 is MNHEY and CDR2 SMNVEV (reference sequence). The CDR3 runs to 17 residues. Trimming at V came to 8 bases and at J to 7 bases, leaving 22 bases not matched to a gene. The CDR3 here is CASAPAGAGDRRREQYF. The DNA of the CDR3 is TGTGCCAGCGCCCCAGCTGGGGCCGGGGACAGGCGTCGGGAGCAGTACTTC.

This clone was observed once. The V gene is TRBV29-1, the J gene TRBJ2-7; D possibly corresponds to TRBD1 (6 bases). V was trimmed by 6 bases and J by 2 bases, leaving 14 bases between them. This CDR3 is built from 13 residues. From germline, CDR1 is SQVTM and CDR2 ANQGSEA. Written as DNA, the CDR3 is TGCAGCGTCGAAACAGGGACCCCCTACGAGCAGTACTTC. It codes for CSVETGTPYEQYF.

V gene TRBV2 combines with J gene TRBJ2-7; unclear D gene. Looked up from germline, CDR1 is SNHLY and CDR2 is FYNNEI. V shed 7 bases and J shed 1 base, with 14 bases lying between them. The CDR3 runs 14 residues. As DNA, the CDR3 is TGTGCCAGCACCGAAGGAGACGCTTCCTACGAGCAGTACTTC. Translated: CASTEGDASYEQYF.

The chain is built from TRBV7-3 and TRBJ1-2; D not certain. CDR1 and CDR2 (germline): SGHTA, FQGTGA. The CDR3 length is 12 residues. The V end was cut by 5 bases, the J end by 3 bases, with 7 bases between. CDR3 in amino acids: CASSPNDYGYTF. CDR3 DNA sequence: TGTGCCAGCAGCCCAAATGACTATGGCTACACCTTC.

Here the CDR3 DNA reads TGTGCCATCAGTGAGTCAATCCCTAACTATGGCTACACCTTC. It is translated as CAISESIPNYGYTF. V gene TRBV10-3 combines with J gene TRBJ1-2, with D unclear. The CDR3 has 14 amino acids. Trimming took 0 bases from V and 0 from J, leaving 5 bases between them. Germline CDR1 reads ENHRY; CDR2 reads SYGVKD.

The chain joins TRBV27 to TRBJ2-1, with 10 bases identical to TRBD1. V lost 3 bases to trimming and J lost 2 bases; unmatched junction nucleotides: 1. The CDR3 has 15 amino acids. Germline V gene lookup returns CDR1 MNHEY and CDR2 SMNVEV (reference sequence). Here the CDR3 reads CASSLGTGAYNEQFF. CDR3 nucleotides: TGTGCCAGCAGTTTGGGGACAGGGGCCTACAATGAGCAGTTCTTC.

The rearrangement uses TRBV28 and TRBJ2-7, with 7 bases fitting TRBD2. This CDR3 comprises 15 residues. CDR1 is MDHEN, CDR2 SYDVKM, per germline. J lost 4 bases, V lost 1 base, and 7 bases had no gene match. The DNA for the CDR3 is TGTGCCAGCAGTTTATTGTCCCTAGCGGCTTACGAGCAGTACTTC. Translation gives CASSLLSLAAYEQYF.

The gene calls are TRBV7-9 and TRBJ2-5; either TRBD1 or TRBD2 may supply D (5 bases each). Germline V CDR1 and CDR2: SEHNR, FQNEAQ (reference sequence). V was cut by 8 bases and J by 5 bases, with 21 bases left in between. The CDR3 is 15 residues long. CDR3 protein: CASLRAGDLGETQYF. CDR3 in DNA: TGTGCCAGCTTGCGGGCCGGGGACCTGGGGGAGACCCAGTACTTC. Drawing the rest from reference TRBV7-9 and TRBJ2-5, the complete variable domain is DTGVSQNPRHKITKRGQNVTFRCDPISEHNRLYWYRQTLGQGPEFLTYFQNEAQLEKSRLLSDRFSAERPKGSFSTLEIQRTEQGDSAMYLCASLRAGDLGETQYFGPGTRLLVL.

The chain uses TRBV5-6 and TRBJ2-7; D is undetermined. The length of the CDR3 is 11 residues. CDR1 is SGHDT, CDR2 YYEEEE, per germline. V shed 7 bases and J shed 3 bases, with 8 bases lying between them. The CDR3 DNA reads TGTGCCAGCGGTATAGACTACGAGCAGTACTTC. It specifies CASGIDYEQYF.

V and J are TRBV2 and TRBJ1-1, with 9 bases aligning to TRBD1. In germline, CDR1 is SNHLY, CDR2 FYNNEI. The CDR3 loop spans 16 amino acids. Trimming cost V 6 bases and J 2 bases; bases outside gene matches: 10. The CDR3 protein is CASSHNLDRGNTEAFF. CDR3 DNA sequence: TGTGCCAGCAGCCACAATCTGGACAGGGGAAACACTGAAGCTTTCTTT.

The chain combines TRBV11-2 with TRBJ2-7, with D unresolved. The V gene's germline CDR1 is SGHAT and CDR2 FQNNGV. The CDR3 totals 15 residues. V lost 1 base, J lost 3 bases, and 13 bases lay in between. The CDR3 here is CASSLVGRADYEQYF. In DNA form, the CDR3 reads TGTGCCAGCAGCTTAGTCGGCCGGGCCGACTACGAGCAGTACTTC.

The chain combines TRBV19 with TRBJ2-6; 9 bases line up with TRBD1. Trimming at V came to 6 bases and at J to 0 bases, leaving 12 bases not matched to a gene. Germline CDR1 is LNHDA and CDR2 is SQIVND (reference sequence). The CDR3 has 19 amino acids. CDR3 in amino acids: CASRLYRDRERSGANVLTF. The CDR3 nucleotides are TGTGCCAGTAGACTTTATAGGGACAGGGAACGCTCTGGGGCCAACGTCCTGACTTTC. The entire variable domain, with the rest obtained from reference TRBV19 and TRBJ2-6, is as follows: DGGITQSPKYLFRKEGQNVTLSCEQNLNHDAMYWYRQDPGQGLRLIYYSQIVNDFQKGDIAEGYSVSREKKESFPLTVTSAQKNPTAFYLCASRLYRDRERSGANVLTFGAGSRLTVL.

This chain connects TRBV7-6 to TRBJ2-3; D assignment may be TRBD1 or TRBD2 (6 bases each). The germline CDR1 and CDR2 sequences are SGHVS and FNYEAQ. Between the trimmed V and J ends, which lost 5 bases and 0 bases, there was a span of 15 bases. The CDR3 sequence is 16 residues long. The CDR3 bases are TGTGCCAGCAGCCCCGGCCCGGGGGCCAGCACAGATACGCAGTATTTT. Translating it yields CASSPGPGASTDTQYF. Full variable domain (outside the CDR3, taken from reference TRBV7-6 and TRBJ2-3): GAGVSQSPRYKVTKRGQDVALRCDPISGHVSLYWYRQALGQGPEFLTYFNYEAQQDKSGLPNDRFSAERPEGSISTLTIQRTEQRDSAMYRCASSPGPGASTDTQYFGPGTRLTVL.

The rearrangement links TRBV14 to TRBJ2-7, with 9 positions matching TRBD1. This CDR3 has 16 residues. Germline values: CDR1 SGHDN, CDR2 FVKESK. The V gene end was trimmed by 5 bases and the J gene end by 4 bases; junction bases not matched to a gene: 12. CDR3 residues: CASSLKLGQGTYEQYF. CDR3 nucleotide sequence: TGTGCCAGCAGCTTAAAGCTCGGACAGGGGACATACGAGCAGTACTTC.